Described below is a single T cell receptor (beta chain) sequence and its context. As yet, its antigen is unknown. V dropped 8 bases and J dropped 5 bases, with 12 bases sitting between them. The CDR3 is 13 residues long. Germline CDR1 reads MNHNY; CDR2 reads SVGAGI (reference sequence). The data are from a study of cytomegalovirus exposure and HLA in healthy donors. Study information: From 150 million to 200 million T cells, an earlier analysis saw 100 million to 140 million unique TCR beta sequences. Study results and limitations: A missense DCLRE1C variant was associated with V- and J-gene trimming of TCR beta chains in a later analysis, and an independent cohort replicated the association. Per a later analysis, about 17,000 TCR beta sequences showed association with HLA alleles at 0.05 false discovery rate. Several top significant clusters appeared, in a later analysis, to be linked to common viral pathogens.

The PCR used 60 Vbeta and 13 Jbeta primers. The method was immunoSEQ multiplex PCR; TCRdb's version includes in-frame clones alone and lacks a portion of them. The sample consists of under 200,000 clones, about 77% of them appearing once. The rearrangement links TRBV6-6 to TRBJ2-2, with a possible D match to TRBD2 (6 bases). This TCR was sampled from a male donor in good health and CMV-seropositive. What was sequenced was PBMCs. The CDR3 sequence is CASSFGGTGELFF. DNA for the CDR3: TGTGCCAGCTCCTTTGGGGGGACCGGGGAGCTGTTTTTT.